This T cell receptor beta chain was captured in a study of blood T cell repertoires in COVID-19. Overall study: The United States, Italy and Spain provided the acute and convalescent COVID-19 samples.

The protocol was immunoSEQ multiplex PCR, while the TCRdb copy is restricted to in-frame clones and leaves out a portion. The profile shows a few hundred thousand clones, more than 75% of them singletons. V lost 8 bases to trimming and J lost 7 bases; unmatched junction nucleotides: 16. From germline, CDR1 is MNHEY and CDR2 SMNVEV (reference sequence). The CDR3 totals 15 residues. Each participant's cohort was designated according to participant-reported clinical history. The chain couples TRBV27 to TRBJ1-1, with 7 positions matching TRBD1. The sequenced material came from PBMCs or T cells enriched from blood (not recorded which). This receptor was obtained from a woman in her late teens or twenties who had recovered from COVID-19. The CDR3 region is CASRDSMTPPFEAFF. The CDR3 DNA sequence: TGTGCCAGCCGGGACAGTATGACACCTCCTTTTGAAGCTTTCTTT.